The T cell receptor (beta chain) under discussion was sequenced for a study of T cells expressing NK-cell markers. The overall study: From sorted CD3+CD56+NKG2C+, CD3+CD56+NKG2C- and CD3+CD56-NKG2C+ T cells came the TCR beta repertoires.

This CDR3 contains 15 residues. CDR1 and CDR2 (germline): SNHLY, FYNNEI. After re-calling the 5' RACE reads, TCRdb lists one entry per CDR3 protein, DNA absent. The table counts over 150,000 distinct CDR3 sequences; 20% to 25% lies in the top ten. Note on this clonotype: The antigen is not known.

Study-wide results and caveats: A range of roughly 1.0-8% of CD8+ T cells consisted of dominant NKG2C+ clonotypes in 5 to 7 donors.

Material: blood T cells: a sorted CD56 or NKG2C T cell subset, CD4+ or CD8+ T cells, or bulk PBMC T cells (not recorded which). This TCR was recovered from a man aged 18-75 years in good health. The chain carries TRBV2 and TRBJ1-2. The CDR3 region is CASSVGPGGNYGYTF.